Each of the 11 T cell receptor beta chains below was sequenced from the same sample in a study of CD4 T cells in relation to SARS-CoV-2 and coronaviruses. Before the COVID-19 pandemic, during about 2010-2019, CD4+ T cells were taken from unexposed donors. The cells were cultured for 10 days before CD4+ T cells were isolated. Clones were read by immunoSEQ multiplex PCR, and TCRdb kept only the in-frame ones, dropping some. The sample records 25,000 to 35,000 clones, less than 80% being singletons. Their antigen targets remain unknown. What was sequenced was CD4+ T cells from PBMCs, cultured in vitro. The receptors shown here come from a human donor in good health.

The chain combines TRBV10-1 with TRBJ2-1; D gene ambiguous. V lost 6 bases and J lost 2, with 14 bases in between. In germline, CDR1 is WNHNN, CDR2 SYGVQD (reference sequence). The CDR3 is 15 amino acids. CDR3 in DNA: TGCGCCAGCAGCCAGACCCTTCCCCCCTACAATGAGCAGTTCTTC. This translates into CASSQTLPPYNEQFF.

The chain joins TRBV7-2 to TRBJ2-6; weak D call: TRBD1 (5 bases). The CDR3 extends over 14 amino acids. CDR1 and CDR2 (germline): SGHTA, FQGNSA. V was pared by 7 bases and J by 2 bases, with 9 bases between. The CDR3 protein is CASTDMAGANVLTF. In nucleotides, the CDR3 is TGTGCCAGCACGGACATGGCTGGGGCCAACGTCCTGACTTTC.

The chain couples TRBV7-2 to TRBJ2-1; TRBD2 matches 10 bases. Germline CDR1 reads SGHTA; CDR2 reads FQGNSA. CDR3 length: 13 residues. V dropped 1 base and J dropped 14; count of bases not matched to a gene: 5. CDR3 amino acids: CASSLETSGRKFF. The CDR3 DNA sequence: TGTGCCAGCAGCTTAGAGACTAGCGGGCGCAAGTTCTTC.

This chain uses TRBV11-1 with TRBJ1-1, with D hard to call. CDR1 is SGHAT and CDR2 is FQDESV in the germline V gene (reference sequence). The CDR3 is 14 residues long. Trimming stripped 4 bases from V and 0 bases from J, with 9 bases between. The CDR3 reads CASSWGSLNTEAFF. CDR3 bases: TGTGCCAGCAGCTGGGGTAGCTTGAACACTGAAGCTTTCTTT.

The V gene is TRBV14, the J gene TRBJ2-3, with D perhaps TRBD2 (6 bases). Germline V gene sequence: CDR1 SGHDN, CDR2 FVKESK. CDR3 length: 15 amino acids. Trimming stripped 0 bases from V and 6 bases from J, with 13 bases between. In DNA form, the CDR3 reads TGTGCCAGCAGCCAAGATATTGCGGGGACGGATACGCAGTATTTT. Its translation: CASSQDIAGTDTQYF.

This clone was detected only a few times. The gene calls are TRBV4-1 and TRBJ1-5, with D possibly being TRBD1 (5 bases). Trimming shortened V by 1 base and J by 11 bases, and 18 bases separated the two germline ends. This CDR3 comprises 15 residues. Germline CDR1 is MGHRA and CDR2 is YSYEKL. CDR3 residues: CASSQVEGRLATQHF. DNA of the CDR3: TGCGCCAGCAGCCAAGTGGAGGGACGGCTCGCGACCCAGCATTTT.

The chain joins TRBV7-9 to TRBJ2-7, with D unclear. Between the trimmed V and J ends, which lost 6 bases and 1 base, there was a span of 4 bases. Germline V gene lookup returns CDR1 SEHNR and CDR2 FQNEAQ (reference sequence). The CDR3 is 11 amino acids. DNA of the CDR3: TGTGCCAGCAGTAAGTCCTACGAGCAGTACTTC. It codes for CASSKSYEQYF. The entire variable domain, with the rest obtained from reference TRBV7-9 and TRBJ2-7, is as follows: DTGVSQNPRHKITKRGQNVTFRCDPISEHNRLYWYRQTLGQGPEFLTYFQNEAQLEKSRLLSDRFSAERPKGSFSTLEIQRTEQGDSAMYLCASSKSYEQYFGPGTRLTVT.

The rearrangement uses TRBV30 and TRBJ2-7; D gene ambiguous. Trimming left V 0 bases short and J 2 bases short, with 5 bases between. Looked up from germline, CDR1 is GTSNPN and CDR2 is SVGIG (reference sequence). This CDR3 is 12 amino acids long. The CDR3 region has the DNA TGTGCCTGGAGTGTAACGGCCTACGAGCAGTACTTC. This sequence encodes CAWSVTAYEQYF.

The CDR3 here is CASSLDHEPLQYF. The DNA of the CDR3 is TGCGCCAGCAGCTTGGATCACGAGCCCCTTCAGTACTTC. The chain uses TRBV5-1 and TRBJ2-4; no reliable D call. Trimming stripped 0 bases from V and 11 bases from J, with 12 bases between. Germline CDR1 SGHRS, CDR2 YFSETQ. There are 13 residues in the CDR3.

The J gene is TRBJ2-3, the V gene TRBV29-1; D is ambiguous. Germline V gives CDR1 SQVTM, CDR2 ANQGSEA. V dropped 4 bases and J dropped 5 bases, with 10 bases sitting between them. CDR3 length: 12 amino acids. The CDR3 nucleotides read TGCAGCGTTGTTTCAATAGGAGATACGCAGTATTTT. Its protein product is CSVVSIGDTQYF.

The V and J genes are TRBV7-8 and TRBJ2-1; 10 bases fit TRBD1. The CDR3 has 15 residues. J gave up 7 bases and V 5 bases, and 8 bases lay outside the gene matches. Germline V gives CDR1 SGHVS, CDR2 FQNEAQ. The CDR3 here is CASSTRQGAGNEQFF. The DNA of the CDR3 is TGTGCCAGCAGCACCCGACAGGGGGCTGGTAATGAGCAGTTCTTC.